The following is a TCR beta chain sequence with its context. Its target is unknown. This sample is drawn from a study of shared clonotypes between healthy human individuals. Study observations and caveats: Limited genetic and exposure-history diversity came from having few donors. It was observed that roughly 5.1% of naive CD4 clonotypes were shared across four donors. The generation probabilities recorded for non-shared clonotypes fell below those of clonotypes shared by all four donors.

Assay used: immunoSEQ multiplex PCR; TCRdb lists only in-frame clones, some missing. The sample lists fewer than 850,000 clones; 95% to 97% were seen once. V gave up 3 bases and J gave up 0 bases; unmatched junction bases: 5. Germline loops: CDR1 MNHEY, CDR2 SMNVEV (reference sequence). The length of the CDR3 is 15 residues. CD45RO-negative CD8 cells positively selected for CCR7 made up the naive population, which excluded terminally differentiated effector memory CD45RA+ cells. Everyone who donated was a Caucasian adult who lived in Nashville, Tennessee. The chain has TRBV27 and TRBJ2-7, with 7 bases matching TRBD1. The origin of this receptor is a man under 40 in good health. Sequences were obtained from naive CD8+ T cells sorted from blood. CDR3 DNA: TGTGCCAGCAGTTTTCGAGGGGGCAGCTCCTACGAGCAGTACTTC. Amino acid sequence: CASSFRGGSSYEQYF.